These T cell receptor beta chains were read from a single sample in a study of neurological immune-mediated disorders. TCRdb called the 5' RACE reads again in MiXCR, with one record for every CDR3 protein. Of around 70,000 distinct CDR3 sequences in the sample, roughly 3% were seen once. The sequencing input was PBMCs. Every receptor here comes from a woman aged 45-60 years with multiple sclerosis. Both conserved end residues are part of each CDR3. Each record gives: V gene, clone size, J gene, D gene, CDR3 protein, CDR3 DNA. D genes are given only for firm matches. Each size is how often the clone was seen (once, few, many) or a class if it is expanded.

V: TRBV5-1; size: many; J: TRBJ1-3; D: .; CDR3: CASSSASSGNTIYF; DNA: TGCGCCAGCAGCTCTGCTTCCTCTGGAAACACCATATATTTT
V: TRBV7-9; size: many; J: TRBJ1-1; D: .; CDR3: CALDWTEAFF; DNA: TGTGCCTTAGACTGGACTGAAGCTTTCTTT
V: TRBV29-1; size: many; J: TRBJ2-2; D: .; CDR3: CSVASNTGELFF; DNA: TGCAGCGTAGCGTCGAACACCGGGGAGCTGTTTTTT
V: TRBV5-5; size: many; J: TRBJ2-3; D: TRBD2; CDR3: CASSRGLATLTDTQYF; DNA: TGTGCCAGCAGCCGTGGACTAGCGACCCTCACAGATACGCAGTATTTT
V: TRBV12-3/TRBV12-4; size: many; J: TRBJ2-3; D: .; CDR3: CASSPRNTQYF; DNA: TGTGCCAGCAGTCCCCGGAATACGCAGTATTTT
V: TRBV12-3/TRBV12-4; size: many; J: TRBJ1-4; D: TRBD1; CDR3: CASSPQGAGKLFF; DNA: TGTGCCAGCAGTCCTCAGGGGGCAGGAAAACTGTTTTTT
V: TRBV7-6; size: many; J: TRBJ2-2; D: .; CDR3: CASSATGNTGELFF; DNA: TGTGCCAGCAGCGCAACAGGGAACACCGGGGAGCTGTTTTTT
V: TRBV20-1; size: many; J: TRBJ2-1; D: .; CDR3: CSASGPSSYNEQFF; DNA: TGCAGTGCTAGTGGGCCCAGCTCCTACAATGAGCAGTTCTTC
V: TRBV7-9; size: many; J: TRBJ1-2; D: TRBD1; CDR3: CASSLAEGGVIF; DNA: TGTGCCAGCAGCTTAGCGGAAGGGGGCGTCATCTTC
V: TRBV5-5; size: many; J: TRBJ2-3; D: .; CDR3: CASSFTLGTDTQYF; DNA: TGTGCCAGCAGCTTTACCCTCGGCACAGATACGCAGTATTTT
V: TRBV10-3; size: many; J: TRBJ1-6; D: .; CDR3: CATDTGQNNSPLHF; DNA: TGTGCCACCGATACAGGACAGAATAATTCACCCCTCCACTTT
V: TRBV20-1; size: many; J: TRBJ1-2; D: .; CDR3: CSATKDGYTF; DNA: TGCAGTGCTACAAAAGATGGCTACACCTTC
V: TRBV20-1; size: many; J: TRBJ1-1; D: TRBD1; CDR3: CSAKTGDTEAFF; DNA: TGCAGTGCTAAGACAGGGGACACTGAAGCTTTCTTT
V: TRBV29-1; size: many; J: TRBJ2-3; D: TRBD1; CDR3: CSVRGRDRGRTDTQYF; DNA: TGCAGCGTTCGGGGTCGGGACAGGGGCCGCACAGATACGCAGTATTTT
V: TRBV28; size: many; J: TRBJ1-2; D: .; CDR3: CASSQHGTINYGYTF; DNA: TGTGCCAGCAGCCAACACGGGACCATTAACTATGGCTACACCTTC
V: TRBV4-3; size: many; J: TRBJ1-2; D: TRBD1; CDR3: CASSESRQGARNTF; DNA: TGCGCCAGCAGCGAGTCGCGGCAGGGGGCGCGTAACACCTTC
V: TRBV12-5; size: many; J: TRBJ2-1; D: .; CDR3: CASGLEGNEQFF; DNA: TGTGCTAGTGGTTTGGAAGGTAATGAGCAGTTCTTC
V: TRBV4-1; size: many; J: TRBJ2-3; D: TRBD2; CDR3: CASSQLAGVVPDTQYF; DNA: TGCGCCAGCAGCCAGCTAGCGGGAGTAGTTCCAGATACGCAGTATTTT
V: TRBV12-3/TRBV12-4; size: many; J: TRBJ2-1; D: .; CDR3: CASSLRTTPYNEQFF; DNA: TGTGCCAGCAGTTTGAGAACTACTCCTTACAATGAGCAGTTCTTC
V: TRBV5-6; size: many; J: TRBJ2-1; D: .; CDR3: CASSFPKRANSYNEQFF; DNA: TGTGCCAGCAGCTTCCCCAAGCGGGCTAACTCCTACAATGAGCAGTTCTTC
V: TRBV20-1; size: many; J: TRBJ1-1; D: .; CDR3: CSARPRGVTEAFF; DNA: TGCAGTGCTAGGCCGCGAGGGGTCACTGAAGCTTTCTTT
V: TRBV25-1; size: many; J: TRBJ1-4; D: .; CDR3: CASSRLQKPNEKLFF; DNA: TGTGCCAGCAGTCGACTACAGAAACCTAATGAAAAACTGTTTTTT
V: TRBV5-1; size: many; J: TRBJ2-3; D: .; CDR3: CASSPGPSVDTQYF; DNA: TGCGCCAGCAGCCCGGGACCAAGTGTAGATACGCAGTATTTT